Below are 19 T cell receptor beta chains sequenced from a single sample in a study of blood T cell repertoires in COVID-19. Measured with immunoSEQ multiplex PCR; TCRdb has only the in-frame clones, and not every one. The sample includes about 210,000 clones, more than 70% seen only once; the top ten take 13%. The sequencing sample was made of peripheral blood. The receptors derive from a human donor in a cohort sampled during active COVID-19.

V is TRBV5-1 and J is TRBJ2-1, with D perhaps matching TRBD2 (5 bases). Germline loops: CDR1 SGHRS, CDR2 YFSETQ. CDR3 size: 16 residues. The ends were cut back, 4 bases at V and 0 bases at J, with 14 bases in the middle. CDR3 in DNA: TGCGCCAGCAGCGACCGGACTCCTGGCTCCTACAATGAGCAGTTCTTC. It codes for CASSDRTPGSYNEQFF.

V usage is TRBV6-6 and J usage is TRBJ2-5, with 7 bases matching TRBD1. The length of the CDR3 is 12 residues. The ends lost 6 bases at V and 5 bases at J; junction bases unmatched: 3. CDR1 and CDR2 (germline): MNHNY, SVGAGI (reference sequence). The CDR3 reads CASSDRVETQYF. In nucleotides, the CDR3 is TGTGCCAGCAGCGACAGGGTCGAGACCCAGTACTTC.

V is TRBV7-8 and J is TRBJ2-3; 8 bases agree with TRBD2. This CDR3 has 16 residues. In germline, CDR1 is SGHVS, CDR2 FQNEAQ. V lost 5 bases, J lost 5 bases, and 12 bases stayed unmatched. CDR3 region: CASSPTASGRGDTQYF. CDR3 nucleotide sequence: TGTGCCAGCAGCCCAACCGCTAGCGGGCGTGGAGATACGCAGTATTTT.

In its sample, this clone was seen once. The chain recombines TRBV5-1 with TRBJ2-5; TRBD1 aligns across 7 bases. The V and J ends lost 3 bases and 1 base, in that order; junction bases with no gene match: 9. CDR3 length: 16 residues. The germline V gene has CDR1 SGHRS and CDR2 YFSETQ. DNA for the CDR3: TGCGCCAGCAGCTCCCTCTTACAGGGGCTCCAAGAGACCCAGTACTTC. Amino acids: CASSSLLQGLQETQYF.

The chain recombines TRBV29-1 with TRBJ1-6; unclear D gene. The CDR3 has 14 amino acids. Germline V gene lookup returns CDR1 SQVTM and CDR2 ANQGSEA. With 4 bases removed from V and 5 bases from J, the gap between germline ends came to 12 bases. The CDR3, as DNA: TGCAGCGTTGCCGCGCGGGGAGATAATTCACCCCTCCACTTT. Translation: CSVAARGDNSPLHF.

This chain uses TRBV5-4 with TRBJ2-2; 11 bases fit TRBD2. V shed 3 bases and J 4 bases; nucleotides not matched to a gene: 14. Looked up from germline, CDR1 is SGHNT and CDR2 is YYREEE (reference sequence). This CDR3 has 19 amino acids. The CDR3 bases are TGTGCCAGCAGCTCTGGCGGGACTAGCGGAGGGGGTGGCACCGGGGAGCTGTTTTTT. This translates into CASSSGGTSGGGGTGELFF.

This clone occurred a few times. J is TRBJ1-5 and V is TRBV4-1; tentative D call: TRBD1 (5 bases). Germline values: CDR1 MGHRA, CDR2 YSYEKL. The V end was cut by 4 bases, the J end by 6 bases, with 10 bases between. The CDR3 loop spans 13 amino acids. Here the CDR3 reads CASSREGSQPQHF. The CDR3 DNA reads TGCGCCAGCAGCCGAGAGGGGAGTCAGCCCCAGCATTTT.

CDR3 loop: CASSPGTDQETQYF. The CDR3 DNA follows: TGTGCCAGCAGCCCAGGGACAGACCAAGAGACCCAGTACTTC. The gene calls are TRBV3-1 (or the pseudogene TRBV3-2) and TRBJ2-5; the match to TRBD1 covers 7 bases. The J segment lost 0 bases and the V segment lost 4 bases, leaving 2 bases of the junction unmatched. The CDR3 has 14 residues. Germline CDR1 is LGHDT and CDR2 is YNNKEL (reference sequence).

The CDR3 nucleotides are TGTGCCAGCTCACCACGGACTAGCGGTCACTACCAAGAGACCCAGTACTTC. The encoded protein is CASSPRTSGHYQETQYF. This rearrangement joins TRBV18 to TRBJ2-5; TRBD2 agrees at 10 bases. The CDR3 is 17 amino acids. CDR1 is KGHSH and CDR2 is LQKENI in the germline V gene. V trimming: 1 base; J trimming: 0 bases; junction bases outside the gene matches: 5.

The J gene is TRBJ2-3, the V gene TRBV10-3; no definite D call. V shed 0 bases and J shed 0 bases, with 10 bases lying between them. The germline CDR1 and CDR2 sequences are ENHRY and SYGVKD. The CDR3 is 16 residues long. The CDR3 spells CAISESSGTSTDTQYF. Written as DNA, the CDR3 is TGTGCCATCAGTGAGTCGTCAGGAACAAGCACAGATACGCAGTATTTT.

As DNA, the CDR3 is TGTGCCAGCAGTGAATATCCAGGGGTCTATAATTCACCCCTCCACTTT. It codes for CASSEYPGVYNSPLHF. This chain joins TRBV25-1 and TRBJ1-6; weak D call: TRBD1 (6 bases). Deletions cut 0 bases from V and 3 bases from J, with 9 bases between. Germline CDR1 reads MGHDK; CDR2 reads SYGVNS. The CDR3 totals 16 residues.

The sample holds a few counts of this clone. The rearrangement uses TRBV5-4 and TRBJ1-3, with 7 bases identical to TRBD1. CDR3 length: 15 residues. CDR1 is SGHNT, CDR2 YYREEE, per germline (reference sequence). V shed 3 bases, J shed 4 bases, and the junction held 7 bases outside the gene matches. The CDR3 reads CASSSGWDRGNTIYF. The CDR3 DNA is TGTGCCAGCAGCTCGGGGTGGGACAGAGGAAACACCATATATTTT.

The chain employs TRBV27 and TRBJ2-1; D perhaps matches TRBD2 (6 bases). The germline V gene encodes CDR1 MNHEY and CDR2 SMNVEV (reference sequence). V lost 3 bases and J lost 3, with 9 bases in between. CDR3 length: 14 amino acids. The DNA for the CDR3 is TGTGCCAGCAGTTTGGGGCGGGACTACAATGAGCAGTTCTTC. It yields the protein CASSLGRDYNEQFF.

The chain is built from TRBV4-2 and TRBJ2-5; 7 positions match TRBD1. The CDR3 runs 15 residues. Germline CDR1 LGHNA, CDR2 YNFKEQ. Trimming at V came to 4 bases and at J to 1 base, leaving 6 bases not matched to a gene. In DNA form, the CDR3 reads TGTGCCAGCAGCCTCCCTGGACAGGCCCAAGAGACCCAGTACTTC. The encoded protein is CASSLPGQAQETQYF.

The rearrangement uses TRBV21-1 and TRBJ2-1; TRBD2 reflects the table's D call only, with no check against the DNA. TRBV21-1 is assigned pseudogene status. This CDR3 has 18 residues. The CDR3 DNA is TGTGCCTGTCTGGGACTAGCGGGGCCGGCGAGCTCCTACAATGAGCAGTTCTTC. This sequence encodes CACLGLAGPASSYNEQFF.

V and J are TRBV5-1 and TRBJ1-2; no clear D. CDR1 SGHRS and CDR2 YFSETQ come from the germline V gene. V lost 5 bases, J lost 0 bases, and 8 bases lay in between. This CDR3 spans 13 amino acids. CDR3 sequence (DNA): TGCGCCAGCAGTCCCTCTACTAACTATGGCTACACCTTC. Translating it yields CASSPSTNYGYTF.

This sequence joins TRBV12-5 and TRBJ1-2; D remains ambiguous. This CDR3 is 13 amino acids long. The V end lost 0 bases, the J end lost 7 bases, and 9 bases lay between the germline ends. From germline, CDR1 is LGHNT and CDR2 FRNRAP. The CDR3 nucleotides are TGTGCTAGTGGTTTGGTACCCCGGGGTGGCTACACCTTC. It translates to CASGLVPRGGYTF.

The V gene is TRBV5-1, the J gene TRBJ2-3; 10 bases map to TRBD2. V lost 3 bases, J lost 5 bases, and 6 bases stayed unmatched. The CDR3 covers 15 residues. Germline loops: CDR1 SGHRS, CDR2 YFSETQ. CDR3 sequence reads: CASSSLAGVGDTQYF. The CDR3 coding sequence is TGCGCCAGCAGCTCCCTAGCGGGAGTCGGAGATACGCAGTATTTT. The full variable domain, in which reference TRBV5-1 and TRBJ2-3 provide the parts outside the CDR3, is KAGVTQTPRYLIKTRGQQVTLSCSPISGHRSVSWYQQTPGQGLQFLFEYFSETQRNKGNFPGRFSGRQFSNSRSEMNVSTLELGDSALYLCASSSLAGVGDTQYFGPGTRLTVL.

The rearrangement links TRBV24-1 to TRBJ2-1; D not certain. V dropped 4 bases and J dropped 5 bases, with 14 bases sitting between them. Germline values: CDR1 KGHDR, CDR2 SFDVKD. This CDR3 contains 15 residues. For the CDR3, the DNA is TGTGCCACCAGTGACCCTAGGTTAAGGCACAATGAGCAGTTCTTC. It translates to CATSDPRLRHNEQFF.